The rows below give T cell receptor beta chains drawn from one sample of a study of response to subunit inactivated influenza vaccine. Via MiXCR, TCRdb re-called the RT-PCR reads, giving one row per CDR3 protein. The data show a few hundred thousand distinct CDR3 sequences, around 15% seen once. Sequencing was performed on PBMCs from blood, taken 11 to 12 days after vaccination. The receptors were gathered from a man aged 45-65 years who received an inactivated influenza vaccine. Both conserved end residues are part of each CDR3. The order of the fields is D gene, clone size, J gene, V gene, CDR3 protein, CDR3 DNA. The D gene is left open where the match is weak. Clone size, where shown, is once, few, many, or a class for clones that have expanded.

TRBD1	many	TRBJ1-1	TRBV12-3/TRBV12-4	CASSKGYRGGTEAFF	TGTGCCAGCAGTAAAGGCTACAGGGGGGGCACTGAAGCTTTCTTT
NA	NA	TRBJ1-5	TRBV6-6	CASGGGSNQPQHF	TGTGCCAGCGGGGGAGGTAGCAATCAGCCCCAGCATTTT
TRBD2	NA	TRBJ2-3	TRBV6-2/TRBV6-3	CASRAGGTDTQYF	TGTGCCAGCAGGGCCGGGGGGACAGATACGCAGTATTTT
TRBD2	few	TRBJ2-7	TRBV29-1	CSVVFLAGGSYEQYF	TGCAGCGTCGTCTTCCTAGCGGGGGGGTCCTACGAGCAGTACTTC
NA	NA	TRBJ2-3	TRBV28	CASSSSPRAGTDTQYF	TGTGCCAGCAGTTCATCCCCGAGGGCTGGAACAGATACGCAGTATTTT
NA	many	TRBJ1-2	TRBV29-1	CSVSQGNYGYTF	TGCAGCGTTAGTCAGGGGAACTATGGCTACACCTTC
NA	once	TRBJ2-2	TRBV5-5	CASSFIGHTGELFF	TGTGCCAGCAGCTTTATCGGACACACCGGGGAGCTGTTTTTT
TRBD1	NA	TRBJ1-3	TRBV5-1	CASSAGQGYSGNTIYF	TGCGCCAGCAGCGCGGGACAGGGTTACTCTGGAAACACCATATATTTT
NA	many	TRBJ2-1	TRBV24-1	CATAGQSSYNEQFF	TGTGCCACCGCGGGACAAAGCTCCTACAATGAGCAGTTCTTC
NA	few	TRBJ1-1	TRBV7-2	CASSLVAGPREAFF	TGTGCCAGCAGCTTAGTGGCTGGGCCGCGTGAAGCTTTCTTT
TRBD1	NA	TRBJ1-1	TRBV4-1	CASSQLSGTVKGEAFF	TGCGCCAGCAGCCAACTATCCGGGACAGTGAAAGGTGAAGCTTTCTTT
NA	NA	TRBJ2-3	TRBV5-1	CASSLAGTKIRTDTQYF	TGCGCCAGCAGCTTGGCCGGGACAAAGATCCGCACAGATACGCAGTATTTT
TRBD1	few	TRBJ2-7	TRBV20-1	CSARGQGATSEQYF	TGCAGTGCTAGAGGACAGGGGGCGACTTCGGAGCAGTACTTC
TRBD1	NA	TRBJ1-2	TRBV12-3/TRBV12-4	CASSPGTGWLGYTF	TGTGCCAGCAGCCCTGGGACAGGTTGGTTGGGCTACACCTTC
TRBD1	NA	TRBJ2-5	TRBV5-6	CASSLKRQGAWTQYF	TGTGCCAGCAGCTTGAAACGGCAGGGGGCATGGACCCAGTACTTC
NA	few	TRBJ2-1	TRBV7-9	CASSLEWDSRPQFF	TGTGCCAGCAGTTTAGAATGGGACTCCCGGCCCCAGTTCTTC
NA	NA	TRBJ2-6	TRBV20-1	CSASRDTSNVQTF	TGCAGTGCTTCCCGGGACACCTCTAACGTCCAGACTTTC
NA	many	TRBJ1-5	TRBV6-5	CASSYGPNQPQHF	TGTGCCAGCAGTTACGGGCCGAATCAGCCCCAGCATTTT
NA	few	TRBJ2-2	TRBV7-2	CASSLRGSNTGELFF	TGTGCCAGCAGCTTAAGAGGGTCGAACACCGGGGAGCTGTTTTTT
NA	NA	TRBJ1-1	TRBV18	CASSPRTGRTEAFF	TGTGCCAGCTCACCTAGAACAGGACGGACTGAAGCTTTCTTT
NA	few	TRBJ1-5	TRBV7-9	CASESDNQPQHF	TGTGCCAGCGAATCTGACAATCAGCCCCAGCATTTT
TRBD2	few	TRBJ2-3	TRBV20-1	CSARDPLGGRTDTQYF	TGCAGTGCTAGAGACCCCCTGGGCGGGAGAACAGATACGCAGTATTTT
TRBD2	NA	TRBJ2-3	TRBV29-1	CSVEERGATDTQYF	TGCAGCGTTGAAGAGCGGGGGGCCACAGATACGCAGTATTTT
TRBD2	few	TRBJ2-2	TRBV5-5	CASSTGLAGGHTGELFF	TGTGCCAGCAGCACGGGACTAGCGGGAGGGCACACCGGGGAGCTGTTTTTT
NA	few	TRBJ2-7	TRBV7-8	CASSHRAERQYF	TGTGCCAGCAGCCACCGGGCAGAGCGGCAGTACTTC
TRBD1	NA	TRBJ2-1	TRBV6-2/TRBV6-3	CASSGNLGNRGNYNEQFF	TGTGCCAGCAGTGGAAACCTAGGTAACAGGGGGAACTACAATGAGCAGTTCTTC
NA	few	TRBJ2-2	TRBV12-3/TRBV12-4	CASSLGGATGELFF	TGTGCCAGCAGTTTGGGGGGCGCGACCGGGGAGCTGTTTTTT
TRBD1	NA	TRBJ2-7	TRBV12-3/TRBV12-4	CASSPGTAPYEQNF	TGTGCCAGCAGTCCCGGGACAGCCCCCTACGAGCAGAACTTC